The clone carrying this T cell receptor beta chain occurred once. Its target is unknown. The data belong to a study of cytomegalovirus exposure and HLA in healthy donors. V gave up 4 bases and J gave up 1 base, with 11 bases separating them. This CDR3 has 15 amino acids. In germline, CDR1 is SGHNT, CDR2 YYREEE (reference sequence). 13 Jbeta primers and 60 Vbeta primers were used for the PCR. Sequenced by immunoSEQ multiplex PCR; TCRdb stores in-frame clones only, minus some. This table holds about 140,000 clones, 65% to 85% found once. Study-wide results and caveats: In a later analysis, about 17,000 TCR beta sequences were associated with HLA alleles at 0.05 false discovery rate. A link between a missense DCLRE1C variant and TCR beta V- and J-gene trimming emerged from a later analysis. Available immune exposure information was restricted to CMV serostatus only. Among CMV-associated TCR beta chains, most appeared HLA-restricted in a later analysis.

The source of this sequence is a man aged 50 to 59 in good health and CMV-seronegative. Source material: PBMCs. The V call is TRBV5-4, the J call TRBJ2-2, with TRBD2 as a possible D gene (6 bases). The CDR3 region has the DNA TGTGCCAGCAGCGCGGGACTCCTGAACACCGGGGAGCTGTTTTTT. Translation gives CASSAGLLNTGELFF.